This T cell receptor (beta chain) derives from a study of glioma-infiltrating T cells. Looking at the study overall: Dexamethasone exposure before glioma surgery was limited to six or fewer days.

In its sample, this clonotype was seen many times. TCR alpha and beta CDR3 regions were amplified from RNA using iRepertoire nested multiplex PCR. MiXCR, run by TCRdb on the multiplex PCR reads, gives a single entry per CDR3 protein. The sample shows about 380,000 distinct CDR3 sequences, roughly 41% of them seen only once. The J segment lost 2 bases and the V segment lost 2 bases, leaving 9 bases of the junction unmatched. The CDR3 contains 17 residues. From germline, CDR1 is MNHEY and CDR2 SVGEGT. Sequenced sample: glioma tissue, nonneoplastic brain tissue, or PBMCs (not recorded which). This chain connects TRBV6-2 or TRBV6-3 to TRBJ2-3; the match to TRBD2 covers 8 bases. This clonotype originated in a human donor with low-grade glioma or glioblastoma, undergoing nonglioma brain surgery, or in good health (not recorded which). The CDR3 sequence is CASSYRPRLANTDTQYF. DNA of the CDR3: TGTGCCAGCAGTTACCGCCCGCGACTAGCGAACACAGATACGCAGTATTTT.